These 22 T cell receptor beta chains originate from one sample sequenced in a study of T-cell memory formation after mild COVID-19. TCRdb ran MiXCR on the 5' RACE reads and lists one entry per CDR3 protein. The table lists a few hundred thousand distinct CDR3 sequences, roughly a fifth of them singletons, with about 21% in the top ten. Sequenced material: PBMCs or a T cell subset sorted from them (not recorded which). Receptor source: a man aged 18 to 30 who had mild COVID-19 (a few samples of this study predate the infection). Cell type and time point are not known.

This clonotype was seen more than once but under ten times. The chain recombines TRBV5-6 with TRBJ1-5; weak D call: TRBD1 (5 bases). The germline gives CDR1 SGHDT, CDR2 YYEEEE. This CDR3 contains 14 residues. V lost 6 bases and J 0 bases, leaving 10 bases between the germline ends. The CDR3 here is CASNKGASNQPQHF. In nucleotides, the CDR3 is TGTGCCAGCAATAAAGGGGCTAGCAATCAGCCCCAGCATTTT.

The chain is built from TRBV4-2 and TRBJ2-3; maybe TRBD2 (7 bases). Germline CDR1 and CDR2: LGHNA and YNFKEQ. Trimming took 0 bases from V and 5 from J, leaving 15 bases between them. This CDR3 spans 16 amino acids. DNA of the CDR3: TGTGCCAGCAGCCAAGATTCGGGGGGCAAAGGAGATACGCAGTATTTT. Its translation: CASSQDSGGKGDTQYF.

This clonotype appeared a few times. The V gene is TRBV5-1, the J gene TRBJ2-7, with D possibly being TRBD2 (6 bases). Germline CDR1 SGHRS, CDR2 YFSETQ. The V end was cut by 7 bases, the J end by 2 bases, with 13 bases between. CDR3 length equals 13 residues. The CDR3 is CASAEGPTYEQYF. The DNA for the CDR3 is TGCGCCAGCGCGGAGGGTCCAACCTACGAGCAGTACTTC.

The table lists this clonotype with a few counts. This sequence joins TRBV7-9 and TRBJ1-6; D is unclear. V was clipped by 1 base and J by 6 bases, with 7 bases between them. CDR1 and CDR2 (germline): SEHNR, FQNEAQ (reference sequence). CDR3 length equals 14 residues. Written as DNA, the CDR3 is TGTGCCAGCAGCTTAGGGCAGCCTAATTCACCCCTCCACTTT. Amino acid sequence: CASSLGQPNSPLHF. Full variable domain (outside the CDR3, taken from reference TRBV7-9 and TRBJ1-6): DTGVSQNPRHKITKRGQNVTFRCDPISEHNRLYWYRQTLGQGPEFLTYFQNEAQLEKSRLLSDRFSAERPKGSFSTLEIQRTEQGDSAMYLCASSLGQPNSPLHFGNGTRLTVT.

This clonotype came up a few times. This chain connects TRBV6-6 to TRBJ1-1; unclear D gene. Germline CDR1 MNHNY, CDR2 SVGAGI (reference sequence). CDR3 length: 12 residues. Trimming left V 0 bases short and J 7 bases short, with 6 bases between. The CDR3 sequence: CASSYSSDEAFF. The CDR3 DNA follows: TGTGCCAGCAGTTACTCGTCGGATGAAGCTTTCTTT.

The V gene is TRBV5-5, the J gene TRBJ1-1, with D hard to call. V lost 3 bases, J lost 4 bases, and 19 bases lay in between. The CDR3 contains 16 residues. Germline V CDR1 and CDR2: SGHKS, YYEKEE (reference sequence). CDR3 amino acids: CASSWERRRGGTEAFF. The DNA of the CDR3 is TGTGCCAGCAGCTGGGAGCGCAGACGGGGAGGCACTGAAGCTTTCTTT.

This clonotype was seen only a few times. The chain has TRBV6-5 and TRBJ1-2; 9 bases are a match to TRBD1. CDR1 is MNHEY and CDR2 is SVGAGI in the germline V gene. V gave up 5 bases and J gave up 6 bases; unmatched junction bases: 7. There are 14 residues in the CDR3. CDR3 in amino acids: CASSPGTGFHGYTF. CDR3 bases: TGTGCCAGCAGTCCCGGGACAGGGTTTCATGGCTACACCTTC.

There are a few counts of this clonotype. V usage is TRBV7-6 and J usage is TRBJ2-2; TRBD2 is a possible D gene (6 bases). The CDR3 loop spans 17 amino acids. The germline CDR1 and CDR2 sequences are SGHVS and FNYEAQ. V lost 5 bases, J lost 6 bases, and 22 bases lay in between. The CDR3 reads CASSPRRGKNLPGELFF. The CDR3 nucleotides are TGTGCCAGCAGCCCGCGGCGGGGAAAAAACCTTCCCGGGGAGCTGTTTTTT.

This chain joins TRBV2 and TRBJ2-6; TRBD1 is a possible D gene (5 bases). The CDR3 covers 16 residues. V was pared by 10 bases and J by 0 bases, with 16 bases between. Germline assignment: CDR1 SNHLY and CDR2 FYNNEI. CDR3 region: CATGQGPSSGANVLTF. Written as DNA, the CDR3 is TGTGCCACCGGGCAGGGCCCGAGCTCTGGGGCCAACGTCCTGACTTTC. Using reference TRBV2 and TRBJ2-6 for the parts outside the CDR3, the full variable domain is EPEVTQTPSHQVTQMGQEVILRCVPISNHLYFYWYRQILGQKVEFLVSFYNNEISEKSEIFDDQFSVERPDGSNFTLKIRSTKLEDSAMYFCATGQGPSSGANVLTFGAGSRLTVL.

V is TRBV28 and J is TRBJ2-2, with TRBD1 matching over 7 bases. The CDR3 spans 16 residues. The ends lost 5 bases at V and 1 base at J; junction bases unmatched: 7. The germline V gene encodes CDR1 MDHEN and CDR2 SYDVKM. DNA of the CDR3: TGTGCCAGCAGTCCCCTCGACAGGGAGAACACCGGGGAGCTGTTTTTT. It specifies CASSPLDRENTGELFF.

This clonotype was detected only a few times. This chain connects TRBV7-9 to TRBJ2-3; the match to TRBD2 covers 11 bases. CDR3 size: 15 residues. J gave up 6 bases and V 2 bases, and 4 bases lay outside the gene matches. Looked up from germline, CDR1 is SEHNR and CDR2 is FQNEAQ (reference sequence). The chain's CDR3 is CASSLSSSGRDTQYF. The CDR3 nucleotides are TGTGCCAGCAGCTTATCTTCTAGCGGGAGGGATACGCAGTATTTT.

The rearrangement uses TRBV5-5 and TRBJ2-7; D is perhaps TRBD1 (6 bases). The V gene's germline CDR1 is SGHKS and CDR2 YYEKEE (reference sequence). V was trimmed by 1 base and J by 2 bases, leaving 10 bases between them. There are 14 residues in the CDR3. In nucleotides, the CDR3 is TGTGCCAGCAGCTTGACAGGGTCGCCCTACGAGCAGTACGTC. Protein product: CASSLTGSPYEQYV.

The rearrangement uses TRBV6-2 or TRBV6-3 and TRBJ1-6; D unclear. CDR1 is MNHEY and CDR2 is SVGEGT in the germline V gene. Trimming removed 6 bases from V and 6 bases from J, with 9 bases in between. The CDR3 length is 13 residues. This CDR3 reads CASRLRINSPLHF. As DNA, the CDR3 is TGTGCCAGCAGGCTCAGGATTAATTCACCCCTCCACTTT.

This clonotype was seen repeatedly, ten times or more. This chain joins TRBV5-6 and TRBJ2-1; the D is unclear. V gave up 2 bases and J gave up 6 bases, with 15 bases separating them. The CDR3 contains 15 residues. In germline, CDR1 is SGHDT, CDR2 YYEEEE. The CDR3 loop reads CASSLSPFLPNEQFF. CDR3 DNA sequence: TGTGCCAGCAGCTTATCCCCCTTCCTGCCCAATGAGCAGTTCTTC. Full variable domain (outside the CDR3, taken from reference TRBV5-6 and TRBJ2-1): DAGVTQSPTHLIKTRGQQVTLRCSPKSGHDTVSWYQQALGQGPQFIFQYYEEEERQRGNFPDRFSGHQFPNYSSELNVNALLLGDSALYLCASSLSPFLPNEQFFGPGTRLTVL.

In its sample, this clonotype was seen many times. The chain links TRBV5-6 to TRBJ2-7; a weak D match, TRBD2 (6 bases). The germline gives CDR1 SGHDT, CDR2 YYEEEE. Trimming took off 4 bases at V and 1 base at J, with 6 bases between the two ends. The CDR3 has 12 residues. The CDR3 is CASSGTSYEQYF. The CDR3 DNA is TGTGCCAGCAGCGGGACTTCCTACGAGCAGTACTTC.

This clonotype was detected only a few times. This chain uses TRBV7-8 with TRBJ2-2; D is undetermined. This CDR3 comprises 13 residues. CDR1 is SGHVS and CDR2 is FQNEAQ in the germline V gene. The V and J ends lost 5 bases and 5 bases respectively, with 9 bases between them. CDR3 sequence (DNA): TGTGCCAGCAGCCCCCATGGGACCGGGGAGCTGTTTTTT. It specifies CASSPHGTGELFF.

This clonotype was seen repeatedly, ten times or more. J is TRBJ1-1 and V is TRBV20-1; TRBD1 is a possible D gene (5 bases). The germline CDR1 and CDR2 sequences are DFQATT and SNEGSKA (reference sequence). With 3 bases removed from V and 5 bases from J, the gap between germline ends came to 13 bases. This CDR3 is built from 13 residues. The CDR3 DNA sequence: TGCAGTGCTAGCCAGGGTAGTGCGACTGAAGCTTTCTTT. Encoded protein: CSASQGSATEAFF.

This clonotype appeared a few times. The chain combines TRBV7-2 with TRBJ2-1; 8 bases align to TRBD2. V was pared by 7 bases and J by 7 bases, with 15 bases of the junction left unmatched. The CDR3 has 16 residues. Germline values: CDR1 SGHTA, CDR2 FQGNSA. CDR3 in DNA: TGTGCCAGCACTCCCTTTTCCGGGGGGGCTGTTAATGAGCAGTTCTTC. Its protein is CASTPFSGGAVNEQFF.

The rearrangement uses TRBV2 and TRBJ2-7, with a weak D call TRBD1 (5 bases). V was pared by 1 base and J by 2 bases, with 9 bases between. Germline V gene sequence: CDR1 SNHLY, CDR2 FYNNEI. The CDR3 is 14 amino acids. CDR3 residues: CASSEVGRAYEQYV. As DNA, the CDR3 is TGTGCCAGCAGTGAAGTTGGCAGGGCCTACGAGCAGTACGTC.

This clonotype came up many times. The chain employs TRBV10-2 and TRBJ2-5, with 8 bases aligning to TRBD2. V was clipped by 7 bases and J by 5 bases; unmatched bases: 6. Germline values: CDR1 WSHSY, CDR2 SAAADI. This CDR3 region has 13 residues. Written as DNA, the CDR3 is TGCGCCAGCAAAGTCGGGGGGGCGGAGACCCAGTACTTC. Translation: CASKVGGAETQYF.

This chain joins TRBV5-1 and TRBJ1-2, with TRBD1 identical over 10 bases. The CDR3 spans 14 residues. Germline trimming cut 4 bases from V and 6 bases from J; bases unmatched to any gene: 6. The germline V gene encodes CDR1 SGHRS and CDR2 YFSETQ. This CDR3 is CASSTTTGGHGYTF. The CDR3 region has the DNA TGCGCCAGCAGCACCACGACAGGGGGCCATGGCTACACCTTC.

This clonotype occurred a few times. The rearrangement uses TRBV7-2 and TRBJ2-3; 10 positions match TRBD2. V gave up 5 bases and J gave up 3 bases; unmatched junction bases: 8. CDR1 and CDR2 (germline): SGHTA, FQGNSA. The CDR3 is 16 amino acids. The CDR3 protein is CASSLLAGGTTDTQYF. The CDR3 bases are TGTGCCAGCAGCCTGTTAGCGGGGGGAACGACAGATACGCAGTATTTT.